The source of this T cell receptor beta chain is a study of blood T cell repertoires in COVID-19. Whole-study context: The analysed material was cDNA or gDNA that came from T cells, B-cell-depleted T cells, or PBMCs.

V dropped 3 bases and J dropped 4 bases, with 15 bases sitting between them. The CDR3 consists of 15 residues. Per the germline V gene, CDR1 is LGHNA and CDR2 is YSLEER. Assignments of participants to cohorts depended upon their own reported clinical history. Recovery meant two consecutive negative NP/OP PCR tests, professional clearance, or resolved symptoms. Authors' methods: Estimation of nucleated cell counts was performed using reference gene primer amplification. Using immunoSEQ multiplex PCR, the repertoire was profiled, and TCRdb retains in-frame clones only, with some absent. Clone size and V and J calls were adopted from that table, with D and trimming inferred from the DNA. The profile covers more than 250,000 clones, with roughly 85% appearing a single time and roughly 2.2% taken by the ten largest.

The TCR sequence derives from a man aged 30 to 39 who had recovered from COVID-19. The sample taken for sequencing was PBMCs or T cells enriched from blood (not recorded which). The chain recombines TRBV4-3 with TRBJ1-2; no reliable D call. The CDR3 is CASSQNSGETYGYTF. In nucleotides, the CDR3 is TGCGCCAGCAGCCAGAACTCCGGGGAGACCTATGGCTACACCTTC.